Reported below is one T cell receptor beta chain. Its antigen is unknown. One base away there is no much larger clone; base qualities are not given. The data were obtained in a study of radiation and T cells in renal cell carcinoma (dated by TCRdb to about 2020). General notes on the study: In total, some 50 samples underwent TCR beta sequencing: around 25 tumors plus 27 peripheral blood samples. The final blood draw took place at 4 weeks after radiation, the same time as nephrectomy. In the approximately 53 samples combined, some 4,000,000 unique CDR3 nucleotide sequences were found, encoding roughly 2.5 million unique CDR3 amino acid sequences.

The full study reports these points: Dynamics of the blood repertoire were not tracked past 4 weeks after treatment. No pretreatment tumor biopsies were available, so the baseline intratumoral presence of clonotypes could not be determined. Because the trial had a single-armed design, the trial could not examine how radiation dose or scheduling affected the TCR repertoire. In blood, the top tumor clonotypes increased between baseline and 2 weeks post-radiation and then shrank by 4 weeks, which suggests that tumor-resident clones expanded only transiently.

TCR beta libraries were generated from genomic DNA with the immunoSEQ kit, following the manufacturer's recommendations. Library preparation used a first multiplex PCR with proprietary primers, then a second PCR adding unique barcodes, with bead cleanups after each round. Each sample batch included a kit-provided positive control reaction and a negative control reaction. The final libraries were assessed on an Agilent 4200 TapeStation D1000 ScreenTape, pooled by volume, and quantified by qPCR. Sequencing was performed on an Illumina NextSeq500 with a MidOutput 150-cycle cartridge, and 156 Read1 and 15 Index1 cycles were run with kit custom primers. The pooled library was loaded at 0.75 to 1 pM, and approximately 20% PhiX control was spiked in. The original pipeline was this. Vendor-processed data were analyzed in R, with a clonotype defined as all T cells sharing the same CDR3 nucleotide sequence. In the clone abundance analyses, frequencies were normalized to the 10,000 most abundant clones in each sample. Public T cell clones, which averaged fewer than five per sample, were excluded before analysis. An abundance difference of at least 32-fold between compartments was the criterion for calling clonotypes tumor-enriched or baseline blood-enriched. Clonotypes expanded or contracted between blood time points were identified with a beta-binomial differential abundance model. Tumor-blood repertoire similarity was measured with the Baroni-Urbani and Buser coefficient, and group comparisons used two-tailed Wilcoxon tests in R. TCRdb carries this immuneACCESS record with in-frame sequences only. Its versions omit some clonotypes, under half of them owing to an unresolved V gene in the studies checked, with the rest unexplained. V and J calls and clone size are given by that table; D and trimming were obtained from the DNA. A total of around 180,000 clones appear in this sample, 88% of them only once. The top ten clones comprise about 10% of the sample.

The CDR3 numbers 15 residues from cysteine through phenylalanine. Just CDR3 DNA is preserved here, 45 bases in frame from base 1. From a lookup of the germline V gene, CDR1 and CDR2 are KGHSH and LQKENI. Unmatched junction bases come to 11, with V trimmed by 6 bases and J by 7 bases. The meaning of the sample's time point label: blood 4 weeks post-SBRT, at nephrectomy. According to the study, the label for this sample's treatment or condition signals: 15 Gy SBRT to primary tumor, nephrectomy 4 weeks later. The samples were drawn from a clinical trial, where primary renal cell carcinomas were treated with 15 Gy of stereotactic body radiation therapy and then removed by nephrectomy 4 weeks afterward. Serial peripheral blood from radiation-treated patients was sampled at baseline, 2 weeks and 4 weeks after SBRT to track tumor-enriched clonotypes. All patients had renal cell carcinoma with clear cell pathology. Genomic DNA for TCR sequencing was prepared using the QIAamp DNA Blood Mini Kit (Qiagen). The analyses included only samples that passed all quality control checks.

The material was blood, obtained from a patient whose treatment included radiotherapy and nephrectomy. The V and J genes are TRBV18 and TRBJ1-2, with TRBD1 identical over 10 junction bases. The clonotype comes from a woman between 50 and 59 years old with renal cell carcinoma. The CDR3 protein sequence reads: CASSPGTGDRSGYTF. The DNA sequence follows: TGTGCCAGCTCCCCCGGGACAGGGGATCGCAGTGGCTACACCTTC.